This TCR beta chain appears in the sequencing data of a study of T cell changes during pregnancy in multiple sclerosis. The method was immunoSEQ multiplex PCR; TCRdb's version includes in-frame clones alone and lacks a portion of them. This sample has around 130,000 clones; approximately 94% occur once, and the top ten carry 6% to 7%. The V segment lost 3 bases and the J segment 0 bases; nucleotides outside the gene matches: 5. The germline V gene has CDR1 KGHSH and CDR2 LQKENI. The CDR3 covers 18 residues. In its sample, this clone was seen a few times. The chain links TRBV18 to TRBJ2-1; 13 positions match TRBD2. The sequencing used peripheral blood, collected before pregnancy. The origin of this receptor is a female donor with multiple sclerosis, enrolled in a pregnancy study. The DNA for the CDR3 is TGTGCCAGCTCACCCGGGACTAGCGGGGACGGCTCCTACAATGAGCAGTTCTTC. Residues: CASSPGTSGDGSYNEQFF.